This T cell receptor beta chain was documented in a study of blood T cell repertoires in COVID-19. Looking at the study overall: The cDNA or gDNA used as material had been derived from T cells, B-cell-depleted T cells, or PBMCs.

The repertoire was sequenced with immunoSEQ multiplex PCR; TCRdb's copy has only in-frame clones and lacks some. The sample yields some 350,000 clones, around 87% seen once. This CDR3 has 17 residues. CDR1 and CDR2 (germline): LNHDA, SQIVND (reference sequence). The J segment lost 5 bases and the V segment lost 7 bases, leaving 17 bases of the junction unmatched. This TCR derives from a woman aged 50 to 60 with COVID-19, enrolled during active disease. V and J are TRBV19 and TRBJ1-2; 9 bases are a match to TRBD1. The sample comprised peripheral blood. CDR3 sequence reads: CASTTGGTGRAGYGYTF. As DNA, the CDR3 is TGTGCCAGTACCACGGGGGGGACAGGGAGGGCAGGATATGGCTACACCTTC.